The clone carrying this TCR beta chain has at least ten counts. Its specificity is unknown. TCR beta VDJ and CDR3 were profiled, and genomic DNA was the template. TCRdb reprocessed the reads with MiXCR, giving one entry per CDR3 protein. The sample carries about 240,000 distinct CDR3 sequences, around 46% recorded once. From germline, CDR1 is SQVTM and CDR2 ANQGSEA. The CDR3 runs to 14 residues. The V segment lost 6 bases and the J segment 5 bases; nucleotides outside the gene matches: 10. The sample comes from a study of CD8+CD57+ T cells in acquired aplastic anemia. About the research overall: The study obtained an average of 3.2 ug of DNA from sorted CD4+ and CD8+ cells. Findings and limits, study-wide: The study found no significant CD8+ Simpson's diversity difference between patients and controls. Patients shared just under 30 CD8+ CDR3 sequences with controls.

Selection for sequencing was limited to patients who had shown CD8+CD57+ cell expansion by flow cytometry. Severe acquired aplastic anemia was present in every patient. This clonotype was sampled from a human donor with aplastic anemia. The sample was sorted CD4+, CD8+, or CD8+CD57+ T cells (not recorded which) from PBMCs. The chain links TRBV29-1 to TRBJ2-1; TRBD2 agrees at 7 bases. The DNA of the CDR3 is TGCAGCGTCGAAAGAGCGGGAAGAAACAATGAGCAGTTCTTC. Residues: CSVERAGRNNEQFF.